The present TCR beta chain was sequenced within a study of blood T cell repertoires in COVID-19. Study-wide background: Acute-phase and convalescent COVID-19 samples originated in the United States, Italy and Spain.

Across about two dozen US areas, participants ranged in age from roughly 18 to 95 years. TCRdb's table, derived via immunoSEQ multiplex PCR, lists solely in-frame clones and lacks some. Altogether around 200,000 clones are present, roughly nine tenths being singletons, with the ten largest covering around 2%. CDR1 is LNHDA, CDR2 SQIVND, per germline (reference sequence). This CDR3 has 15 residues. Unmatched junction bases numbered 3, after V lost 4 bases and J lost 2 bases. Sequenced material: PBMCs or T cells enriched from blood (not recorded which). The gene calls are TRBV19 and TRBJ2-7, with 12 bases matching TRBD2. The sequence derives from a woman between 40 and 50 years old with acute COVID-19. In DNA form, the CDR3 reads TGTGCCAGTAGTAACGGACTAGCGGGGACCTACGAGCAGTACTTC. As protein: CASSNGLAGTYEQYF.